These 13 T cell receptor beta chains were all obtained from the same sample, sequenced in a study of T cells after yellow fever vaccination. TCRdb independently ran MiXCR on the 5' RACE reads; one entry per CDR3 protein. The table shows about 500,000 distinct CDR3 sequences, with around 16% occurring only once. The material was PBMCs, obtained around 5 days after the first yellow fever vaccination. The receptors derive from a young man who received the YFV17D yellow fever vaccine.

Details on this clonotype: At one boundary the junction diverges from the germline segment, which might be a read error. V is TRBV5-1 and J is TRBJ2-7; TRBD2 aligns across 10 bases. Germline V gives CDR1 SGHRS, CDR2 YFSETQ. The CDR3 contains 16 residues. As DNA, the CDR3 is TGCGCCAGCACCCGCTGGAGCGGGGGGGGATCCTACGAGCGGTACTTC. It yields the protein CASTRWSGGGSYERYF.

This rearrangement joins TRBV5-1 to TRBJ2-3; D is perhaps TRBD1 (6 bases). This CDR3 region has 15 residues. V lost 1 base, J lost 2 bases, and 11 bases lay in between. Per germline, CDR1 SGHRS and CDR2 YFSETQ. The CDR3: CASSLKRTVTDTQYF. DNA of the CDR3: TGCGCCAGCAGCTTGAAAAGGACAGTCACAGATACGCAGTATTTT.

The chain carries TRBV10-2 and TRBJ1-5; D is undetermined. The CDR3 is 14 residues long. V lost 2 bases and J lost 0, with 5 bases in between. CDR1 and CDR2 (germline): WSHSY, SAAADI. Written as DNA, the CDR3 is TGCGCCAGCAGTGAGGCCGCTAGCAATCAGCCCCAGCATTTT. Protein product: CASSEAASNQPQHF.

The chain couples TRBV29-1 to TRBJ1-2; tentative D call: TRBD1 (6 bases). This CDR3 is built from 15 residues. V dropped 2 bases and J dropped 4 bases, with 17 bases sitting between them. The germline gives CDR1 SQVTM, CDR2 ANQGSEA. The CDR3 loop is CSVENRGGAVYGYTF. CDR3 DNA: TGCAGCGTTGAAAACCGGGGGGGCGCGGTCTATGGCTACACCTTC. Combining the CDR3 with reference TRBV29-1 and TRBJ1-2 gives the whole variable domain SAVISQKPSRDICQRGTSLTIQCQVDSQVTMMFWYRQQPGQSLTLIATANQGSEATYESGFVIDKFPISRPNLTFSTLTVSNMSPEDSSIYLCSVENRGGAVYGYTFGSGTRLTVV.

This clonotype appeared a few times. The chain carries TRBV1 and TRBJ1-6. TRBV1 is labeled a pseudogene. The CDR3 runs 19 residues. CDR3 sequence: CTSSQEGIAEGVWNSPLHF. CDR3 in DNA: TGCACCAGCAGCCAAGAGGGGATCGCGGAGGGCGTCTGGAATTCACCCCTCCACTTT.

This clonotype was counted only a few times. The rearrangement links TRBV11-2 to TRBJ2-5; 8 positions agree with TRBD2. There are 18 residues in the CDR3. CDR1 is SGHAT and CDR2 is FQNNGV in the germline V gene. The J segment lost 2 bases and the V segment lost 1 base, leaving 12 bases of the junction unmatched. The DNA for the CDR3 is TGTGCCAGCAGCTTAGGGGTTATCGGGGGGGGGTTTCAAGAGACCCAGTACTTC. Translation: CASSLGVIGGGFQETQYF.

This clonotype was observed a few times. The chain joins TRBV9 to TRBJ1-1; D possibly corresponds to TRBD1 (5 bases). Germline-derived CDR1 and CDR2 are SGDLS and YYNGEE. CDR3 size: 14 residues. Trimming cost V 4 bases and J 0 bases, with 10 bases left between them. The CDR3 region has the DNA TGTGCCAGCAGCCCCCTGGACATGAACACTGAAGCTTTCTTT. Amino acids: CASSPLDMNTEAFF.

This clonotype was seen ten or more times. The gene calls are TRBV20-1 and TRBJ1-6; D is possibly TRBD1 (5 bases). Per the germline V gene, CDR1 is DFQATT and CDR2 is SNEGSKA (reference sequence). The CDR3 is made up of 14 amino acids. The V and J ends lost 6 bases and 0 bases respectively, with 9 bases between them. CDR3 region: CSANRISYNSPLHF. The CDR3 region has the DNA TGCAGTGCGAACAGGATCTCCTATAATTCACCCCTCCACTTT.

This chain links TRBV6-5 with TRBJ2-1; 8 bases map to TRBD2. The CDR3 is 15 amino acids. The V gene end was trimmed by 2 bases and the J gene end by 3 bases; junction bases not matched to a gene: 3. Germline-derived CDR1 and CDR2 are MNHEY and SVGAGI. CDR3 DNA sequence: TGTGCCAGCAGTTACACAGCGGGGGTCTACAATGAGCAGTTCTTC. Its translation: CASSYTAGVYNEQFF.

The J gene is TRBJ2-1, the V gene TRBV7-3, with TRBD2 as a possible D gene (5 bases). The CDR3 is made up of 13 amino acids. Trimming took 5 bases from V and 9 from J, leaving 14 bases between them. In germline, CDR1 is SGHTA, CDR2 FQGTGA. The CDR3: CASSDTSHGEQFF. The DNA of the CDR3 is TGTGCCAGCAGCGATACTAGTCACGGTGAGCAGTTCTTC.

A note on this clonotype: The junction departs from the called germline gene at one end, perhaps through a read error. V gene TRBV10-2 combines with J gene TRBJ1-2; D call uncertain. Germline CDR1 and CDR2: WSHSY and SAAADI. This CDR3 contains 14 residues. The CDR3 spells CVSSETKLAYGYTF. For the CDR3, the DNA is TGCGTCAGCAGTGAAACTAAGCTTGCCTATGGCTACACCTTC.

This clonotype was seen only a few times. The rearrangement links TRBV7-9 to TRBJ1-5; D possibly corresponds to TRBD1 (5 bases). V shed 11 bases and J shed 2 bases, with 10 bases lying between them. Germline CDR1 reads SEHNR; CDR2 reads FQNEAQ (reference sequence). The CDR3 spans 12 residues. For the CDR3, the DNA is TGTGCCGCCGGGGGGGGCAATCAGCCCCAGCATTTT. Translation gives CAAGGGNQPQHF.

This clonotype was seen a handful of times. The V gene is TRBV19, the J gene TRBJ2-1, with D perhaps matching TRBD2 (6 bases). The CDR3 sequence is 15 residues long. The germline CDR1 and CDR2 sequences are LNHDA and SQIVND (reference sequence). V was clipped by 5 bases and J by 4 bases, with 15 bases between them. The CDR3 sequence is CASSYFWGRYNEQFF. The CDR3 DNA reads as TGTGCCAGTAGTTATTTCTGGGGGAGGTACAATGAGCAGTTCTTC.